Sequencing of this T cell receptor beta chain was carried out in a study of T cells in localized non-small cell lung cancer. General study findings and limits: There were a median roughly 61 of the top 100 tumor clones appearing in adjacent lung. Blood T cell density predicted longer survival; adjacent-lung clonality, shorter. Analysis by sequencing included only one tumor region, so heterogeneity remains possible. Compared with tumor, uninvolved adjacent lung displayed greater T cell clonality, ranking highest overall.

Losses at the gene ends were 1 base for V and 2 bases for J; bases not matched to a gene: 1. Germline V lookup: CDR1 SEHNR, CDR2 FQNEAQ (reference sequence). CDR3 length: 14 amino acids. Profiled with immunoSEQ multiplex PCR; TCRdb holds only in-frame clones, not every one. The sample consists of roughly 86,000 clones, 84% of them appearing once. As concerns this clone: What it recognizes is unknown.

This TCR was sampled from a man aged 35-75 years with stage I lung adenocarcinoma. The chain has TRBV7-9 and TRBJ2-5, with 7 bases lining up with TRBD2. Sequenced material: peripheral blood, taken before any cancer treatment. This chain's CDR3 is CASSLEGGQETQYF. In DNA form, the CDR3 reads TGTGCCAGCAGCTTAGAGGGAGGGCAAGAGACCCAGTACTTC. Full variable domain (rest looked up from reference TRBV7-9 and TRBJ2-5): DTGVSQNPRHKITKRGQNVTFRCDPISEHNRLYWYRQTLGQGPEFLTYFQNEAQLEKSRLLSDRFSAERPKGSFSTLEIQRTEQGDSAMYLCASSLEGGQETQYFGPGTRLLVL.